The 4 T cell receptor beta chains below come from one sample, sequenced in a study of blood T cell repertoires in COVID-19. Profiled with immunoSEQ multiplex PCR; TCRdb holds only in-frame clones, not every one. This sample has hundreds of thousands of clones, with 80% to 90% found just once. Sequenced input: peripheral blood. All receptors derive from a woman between 50 and 59 years old with acute or convalescent COVID-19.

A few counts support this clone. The chain employs TRBV27 and TRBJ2-5; 8 nucleotides agree with TRBD2. The V gene's germline CDR1 is MNHEY and CDR2 SMNVEV (reference sequence). The CDR3 spans 17 residues. With 0 bases clipped from V and 4 bases from J, the junction kept 10 bases outside the gene matches. The DNA for the CDR3 is TGTGCCAGCAGTTTATCGAGATCCGGGACTAGGCTAGAGACCCAGTACTTC. The encoded protein is CASSLSRSGTRLETQYF.

The CDR3 region is CASSEHRSYGYTF. The CDR3 region has the DNA TGCGCCAGCAGTGAGCACAGATCGTATGGCTACACCTTC. V is TRBV10-1 and J is TRBJ1-2; D gene uncertain. V was clipped by 2 bases and J by 5 bases, with 9 bases between them. This CDR3 has 13 residues. Germline V CDR1 and CDR2: WNHNN, SYGVQD (reference sequence).

V usage is TRBV10-3 and J usage is TRBJ1-6; D might be TRBD1 (5 bases). Trimming left V 6 bases short and J 5 bases short, with 11 bases between. CDR3 length equals 14 residues. Germline V gene data show CDR1 as ENHRY and CDR2 as SYGVKD. This chain's CDR3 is CAISLDSDNSPLHF. The CDR3 DNA reads as TGTGCCATCAGCCTTGACAGCGATAATTCACCCCTCCACTTT.

J is TRBJ2-1 and V is TRBV7-2; 7 bases are a match to TRBD2. Trimming at V came to 4 bases and at J to 0 bases, leaving 6 bases not matched to a gene. Germline V CDR1 and CDR2: SGHTA, FQGNSA. This CDR3 has 16 residues. The CDR3: CASSSRSGASYNEQFF. CDR3 nucleotide sequence: TGTGCCAGCAGCTCCCGAAGCGGGGCCTCCTACAATGAGCAGTTCTTC.